These 26 T cell receptor beta chains originate from one sample sequenced in a study of cytomegalovirus exposure and HLA in healthy donors (dated by TCRdb to 2015 to 2018). The library was obtained by the immunoSEQ multiplex PCR assay. A mixture of 60 forward primers for TCR Vbeta segments and 13 reverse primers for TCR Jbeta segments was used in the multiplex PCR. Not all clones reach the TCRdb copy of this immuneACCESS table, which keeps in-frame sequences only. Checked studies attribute under half of the gap to unresolved V genes and leave the rest unexplained. The sample includes about 180,000 clones, with around 82% observed a single time. The biggest ten clones account for around 5.7% of the sample. Sample: PBMCs. The source is a man between 35 and 55 years old in good health and CMV-seronegative.

The chain combines TRBV27 with TRBJ2-1, with D maybe TRBD2 (6 bases). Germline loops: CDR1 MNHEY, CDR2 SMNVEV (reference sequence). The CDR3 is 14 amino acids. V lost 6 bases to trimming and J lost 9 bases, with 18 bases between them. CDR3 in DNA: TGTGCCAGCAGCAGCGGGTATCGCCCCGGTGAGCAGTTCTTC. Translated: CASSSGYRPGEQFF.

This chain uses TRBV6-5 with TRBJ1-1; 10 bases are shared with TRBD1. The CDR3 runs 15 residues. Per the germline V gene, CDR1 is MNHEY and CDR2 is SVGAGI. V lost 6 bases and J lost 4; bases outside the gene matches: 8. CDR3 in amino acids: CASREWDRGGTEAFF. DNA for the CDR3: TGTGCCAGCAGGGAGTGGGACAGGGGCGGCACTGAAGCTTTCTTT.

CDR3: CAWRNYPGGYGYTF. DNA of the CDR3: TGTGCCTGGAGAAACTACCCGGGGGGGTATGGCTACACCTTC. The V call is TRBV30, the J call TRBJ1-2, with a possible D match to TRBD1 (5 bases). Germline values: CDR1 GTSNPN, CDR2 SVGIG (reference sequence). This CDR3 comprises 14 residues. V lost 3 bases and J lost 5, with 16 bases in between. Using reference TRBV30 and TRBJ1-2 for the parts outside the CDR3, the full variable domain is SQTIHQWPATLVQPVGSPLSLECTVEGTSNPNLYWYRQAAGRGLQLLFYSVGIGQISSEVPQNLSASRPQDRQFILSSKKLLLSDSGFYLCAWRNYPGGYGYTFGSGTRLTVV.

The chain uses TRBV18 and TRBJ2-7; D call uncertain. The V end lost 3 bases, the J end lost 4 bases, and 7 bases lay between the germline ends. Per germline, CDR1 KGHSH and CDR2 LQKENI. This CDR3 spans 12 amino acids. CDR3 protein: CASSPEEYEQYF. CDR3 DNA: TGTGCCAGCTCACCCGAGGAATACGAGCAGTACTTC.

The rearrangement uses TRBV6-1 and TRBJ2-7; 9 nucleotides line up with TRBD1. CDR1 and CDR2 from the germline V gene are MNHNS and SASEGT. The CDR3 totals 14 residues. V shed 6 bases and J 2 bases; nucleotides not matched to a gene: 5. DNA for the CDR3: TGTGCCAGCAGGATGGACAGGGGAACCTACGAGCAGTACTTC. This codes for CASRMDRGTYEQYF.

This rearrangement joins TRBV7-2 to TRBJ2-5; D might be TRBD2 (6 bases). The V and J ends lost 1 base and 4 bases respectively, with 16 bases between them. This CDR3 has 16 amino acids. The germline V gene encodes CDR1 SGHTA and CDR2 FQGNSA. CDR3 sequence reads: CASSLGAGGERETQYF. The CDR3 DNA reads TGTGCCAGCAGCTTAGGAGCTGGCGGGGAGAGAGAGACCCAGTACTTC.

The chain couples TRBV11-2 to TRBJ2-6; the D is unclear. The length of the CDR3 is 15 residues. Germline-derived CDR1 and CDR2 are SGHAT and FQNNGV. V was trimmed by 11 bases and J by 0 bases, leaving 14 bases between them. CDR3 coding DNA: TGTGCCGTTCAGCTAGGCCCCTCTGGGGCCAACGTCCTGACTTTC. It encodes CAVQLGPSGANVLTF.

V is TRBV5-1 and J is TRBJ1-1; D unclear. Germline V gives CDR1 SGHRS, CDR2 YFSETQ. The CDR3 sequence is 15 residues long. The V end lost 4 bases, the J end lost 3 bases, and 16 bases lay between the germline ends. Here the CDR3 DNA reads TGCGCCAGCAGCATTCTATCTCTTCGCGACACTGAAGCTTTCTTT. Protein product: CASSILSLRDTEAFF.

This clone turned up a few times. The chain recombines TRBV27 with TRBJ2-7; 8 nucleotides agree with TRBD1. The CDR3 runs to 15 residues. After removal of 2 bases from V and 6 bases from J, the junction contained 9 bases not matched to a gene. Germline assignment: CDR1 MNHEY and CDR2 SMNVEV (reference sequence). This CDR3 reads CASSLGQGSRGEQYF. CDR3 sequence (DNA): TGTGCCAGCAGTTTAGGACAGGGATCCAGGGGCGAGCAGTACTTC.

The V gene is TRBV7-2, the J gene TRBJ2-2; D may be TRBD2 (5 bases). The CDR3 length is 14 residues. In germline, CDR1 is SGHTA, CDR2 FQGNSA. The V end was cut by 5 bases, the J end by 3 bases, with 10 bases between. CDR3 nucleotides: TGTGCCAGCAGCAAGCAAGCGGACACCGGGGAGCTGTTTTTT. Amino acid sequence: CASSKQADTGELFF.

This rearrangement joins TRBV7-2 to TRBJ1-6, with TRBD1 matching 10 bases. Trimming took 1 base from V and 5 from J; bases not matched to a gene: 2. Germline V gene data show CDR1 as SGHTA and CDR2 as FQGNSA. The CDR3 covers 16 residues. CDR3 protein: CASSLVGQGNNSPLHF. CDR3 nucleotides: TGTGCCAGCAGCTTAGTGGGACAGGGGAATAATTCACCCCTCCACTTT.

The chain carries TRBV6-5 and TRBJ2-1; D remains unclear. CDR1 MNHEY and CDR2 SVGAGI come from the germline V gene. The V and J ends lost 4 bases and 0 bases respectively, with 10 bases between them. The CDR3 loop spans 15 amino acids. The CDR3 DNA is TGTGCCAGCAGTTCTGACCAGGCCTCCTACAATGAGCAGTTCTTC. The encoded protein is CASSSDQASYNEQFF.

This clone was detected only once. CDR3 sequence reads: CASSRAGTGPYEQYF. DNA for the CDR3: TGTGCCAGCAGCCGAGCAGGGACAGGGCCTTACGAGCAGTACTTC. The chain combines TRBV6-5 with TRBJ2-7; 9 bases are shared with TRBD1. The CDR3 runs 15 residues. Unmatched junction bases numbered 10, after V lost 6 bases and J lost 4 bases. The germline V gene encodes CDR1 MNHEY and CDR2 SVGAGI.

The chain employs TRBV19 and TRBJ1-2; 8 bases align to TRBD1. J lost 3 bases, V lost 6 bases, and 12 bases had no gene match. From germline, CDR1 is LNHDA and CDR2 SQIVND (reference sequence). The CDR3 is made up of 16 amino acids. The CDR3 DNA sequence: TGTGCCAGTAGCCAGAGGACAGGGCCCTCCGACTATGGCTACACCTTC. As protein: CASSQRTGPSDYGYTF.

There are a few counts of this clone. This sequence joins TRBV30 and TRBJ1-3; perhaps TRBD1 as D (5 bases). This CDR3 is 15 amino acids long. The germline CDR1 and CDR2 sequences are GTSNPN and SVGIG (reference sequence). V lost 2 bases and J 0 bases, leaving 11 bases between the germline ends. CDR3 region: CAWSLGRSSGNTIYF. The CDR3 DNA follows: TGTGCCTGGAGTCTGGGGCGGTCCTCTGGAAACACCATATATTTT.

The V gene is TRBV19, the J gene TRBJ2-5; D may be TRBD1 (6 bases). Per the germline V gene, CDR1 is LNHDA and CDR2 is SQIVND (reference sequence). Trimming left V 1 base short and J 2 bases short, with 11 bases between. CDR3 length: 15 amino acids. CDR3 sequence (DNA): TGTGCCAGTAGTATAGGGGGACAACTACAAGAGACCCAGTACTTC. Translation: CASSIGGQLQETQYF.

The chain uses TRBV5-1 and TRBJ2-7; tentative D call: TRBD1 (6 bases). V gave up 2 bases and J gave up 5 bases, with 14 bases separating them. The CDR3 extends over 14 amino acids. CDR1 and CDR2 (germline): SGHRS, YFSETQ. CDR3 residues: CASSFAGVTDEQYF. The CDR3 nucleotides are TGCGCCAGCAGCTTCGCAGGGGTGACTGACGAGCAGTACTTC.

V gene TRBV11-1 combines with J gene TRBJ2-1, with 11 bases aligning to TRBD2. Germline CDR1 is SGHAT and CDR2 is FQDESV (reference sequence). The CDR3 consists of 16 residues. The ends lost 1 base at V and 3 bases at J; junction bases unmatched: 2. CDR3 in amino acids: CASSLVGTSGYNEQFF. The DNA of the CDR3 is TGTGCCAGCAGCTTAGTTGGGACTAGCGGCTACAATGAGCAGTTCTTC. The full variable domain, rest sourced from reference TRBV11-1 and TRBJ2-1, is EAEVAQSPRYKITEKSQAVAFWCDPISGHATLYWYRQILGQGPELLVQFQDESVVDDSQLPKDRFSAERLKGVDSTLKIQPAELGDSAMYLCASSLVGTSGYNEQFFGPGTRLTVL.

The V gene is TRBV5-3, the J gene TRBJ2-5, with 7 nucleotides matching TRBD1. Near its end, the DNA agrees better with TRBJ2-7, so the J call may be wrong. TRBV5-3 qualifies as an ORF whose function is uncertain. This CDR3 has 16 amino acids. The CDR3 DNA reads as TGTGCCAGAAGCTTTAATCGGGGACAGACAACCTACGAGCAGTACTTC. Amino acids: CARSFNRGQTTYEQYF.

The V gene is TRBV7-9, the J gene TRBJ1-4; D unresolved. The germline V and J ends were trimmed by 0 bases and 8 bases, with 16 bases remaining between them. This CDR3 has 16 amino acids. Germline V gene data show CDR1 as SEHNR and CDR2 as FQNEAQ (reference sequence). DNA of the CDR3: TGTGCCAGCAGCTTAGCATCCGGGGTAGATCGGGAAAAACTGTTTTTT. It yields the protein CASSLASGVDREKLFF.

V and J are TRBV6-1 and TRBJ2-5; unclear D gene. V was trimmed by 3 bases and J by 4 bases, leaving 6 bases between them. The CDR3 length is 12 residues. Germline CDR1 reads MNHNS; CDR2 reads SASEGT. CDR3 sequence (DNA): TGTGCCAGCAGTGAGGTCGGAGAGACCCAGTACTTC. Translated: CASSEVGETQYF.

This clone was observed a few times. The CDR3 reads CASSLGGLSGRPLTDTQYF. CDR3 sequence (DNA): TGTGCCAGCAGCTTAGGGGGTCTTAGCGGGAGGCCCCTCACAGATACGCAGTATTTT. The gene calls are TRBV7-2 and TRBJ2-3, with TRBD2 matching over 10 bases. CDR1 and CDR2 from the germline V gene are SGHTA and FQGNSA. Germline trimming cut 1 base from V and 2 bases from J; bases unmatched to any gene: 12. CDR3 length: 19 amino acids.

The rearrangement joins TRBV2 to TRBJ1-1; D call uncertain. Per germline, CDR1 SNHLY and CDR2 FYNNEI. This CDR3 region has 13 residues. Trimming removed 2 bases from V and 1 base from J, with 5 bases in between. The CDR3 DNA sequence: TGTGCCAGCAGTGAATACAGGAACACTGAAGCTTTCTTT. Protein product: CASSEYRNTEAFF.

V usage is TRBV10-3 and J usage is TRBJ1-5, with 10 bases that match TRBD1. CDR1 and CDR2 from the germline V gene are ENHRY and SYGVKD. Unmatched junction bases numbered 2, after V lost 2 bases and J lost 1 base. The CDR3 is 16 residues long. The CDR3 region is CAISEGGQGSNQPQHF. The DNA for the CDR3 is TGTGCCATCAGTGAGGGGGGACAGGGGAGCAATCAGCCCCAGCATTTT.

The chain carries TRBV4-1 and TRBJ2-2; possible D gene TRBD2, 5 bases. The V gene's germline CDR1 is MGHRA and CDR2 YSYEKL. The CDR3 loop spans 17 amino acids. Trimming took 4 bases from V and 3 from J, leaving 18 bases between them. The CDR3 here is CASSLRGGRPDTGELFF. The CDR3 DNA is TGCGCCAGCAGCCTGCGAGGTGGGAGACCGGACACCGGGGAGCTGTTTTTT.

This chain uses TRBV6-4 with TRBJ2-7; 11 bases match TRBD2. V dropped 2 bases and J dropped 0; count of bases not matched to a gene: 6. Germline V gives CDR1 MRHNA, CDR2 SNTAGT. This CDR3 spans 17 amino acids. CDR3 DNA sequence: TGTGCCAGCAGTGACAGAGGGACTAGCGGTTACTCCTACGAGCAGTACTTC. The encoded protein is CASSDRGTSGYSYEQYF.